This TCR beta chain was profiled in a study of beta chain features in type 1 diabetes. Study observations and caveats: Highly expressing activated T cells could be over-counted with a cDNA template. Shortening that was moderate but significant affected the TCRB CDR3s of Type 1 diabetes patients in all four CD4+ subsets.

Expressed TCRB transcripts were sequenced, since all the RNA that had been isolated was reverse transcribed. Profiling relied on immunoSEQ multiplex PCR, and the TCRdb table lists in-frame clones only, not all of them. The data hold roughly 300,000 clones, with around 7.6% observed a single time. V lost 5 bases and J 4 bases, leaving 12 bases between the germline ends. Germline-derived CDR1 and CDR2 are MGHRA and YSYEKL. This CDR3 has 15 amino acids. This clone occurred many times. The antigen is undetermined. Each donor gave one heparinised blood draw averaging around 120 mL. Sorting produced populations that all topped 95% purity.

The chain recombines TRBV4-1 with TRBJ2-6; D call uncertain. This clonotype originated in a woman aged 18-29 years in good health. Sequenced input: central memory CD4+ T cells from blood. The CDR3 DNA sequence: TGCGCCAGCAGCGCGGAGATACCCGGGGCCAACGTCCTGACTTTC. Translation gives CASSAEIPGANVLTF.